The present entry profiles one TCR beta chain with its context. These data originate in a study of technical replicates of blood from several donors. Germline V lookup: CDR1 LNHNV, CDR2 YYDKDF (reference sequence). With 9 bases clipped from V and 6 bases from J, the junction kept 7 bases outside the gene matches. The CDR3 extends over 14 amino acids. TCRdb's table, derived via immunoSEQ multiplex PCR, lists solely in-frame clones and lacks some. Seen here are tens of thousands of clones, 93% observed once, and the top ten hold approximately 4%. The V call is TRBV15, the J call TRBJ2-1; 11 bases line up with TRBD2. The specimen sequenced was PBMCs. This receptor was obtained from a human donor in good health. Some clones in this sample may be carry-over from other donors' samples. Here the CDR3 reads CATRIAGGRNEQFF. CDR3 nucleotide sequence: TGTGCCACACGCATAGCGGGGGGGCGCAATGAGCAGTTCTTC.